The entry below gives a single TCR beta chain sequence along with its context. V shed 4 bases and J 6 bases; nucleotides not matched to a gene: 5. Looked up from germline, CDR1 is SGHRS and CDR2 is YFSETQ. There are 15 residues in the CDR3. The sample belongs to a study of blood T cell repertoires in COVID-19. Study processing details: Estimates of nucleated cell counts were drawn from the amplification of reference gene primers. TCRdb keeps only in-frame clones here, not all; method: immunoSEQ multiplex PCR. V, J and clone size were drawn from that table, and D and trimming were deduced from the DNA. The sample consists of over 130,000 clones, 82% of them appearing once.

The clonotype comes from a woman older than 75 with acute or convalescent COVID-19. Material: peripheral blood. The chain carries TRBV5-1 and TRBJ2-5, with 14 bases fitting TRBD2. This CDR3 reads CASSTTSGGVKTQYF. CDR3 in DNA: TGCGCCAGCAGCACGACTAGCGGGGGGGTGAAGACCCAGTACTTC.